A selection of T cell receptor beta chains follows, all from one sample in a study of T cell responses to AZD1222 COVID-19 vaccine. Sequencing used immunoSEQ multiplex PCR; TCRdb keeps in-frame clones, though not all of them. The sample holds 65,000 to 100,000 clones; around nine tenths are singletons and the top ten take 6.9%. The sequencing here drew on peripheral blood, taken 28 days after the second AZD1222 dose. These receptors were obtained from an adult who received the AZD1222 COVID-19 vaccine. CDR3s include the opening cysteine and the closing phenylalanine or tryptophan. Each record gives: clone size, V gene, D gene, J gene, CDR3 protein, CDR3 DNA. D genes are given only for firm matches. For some rows the clone size is stated as once, few or many, or as a class when expanded; others skip it.

>.|TRBV18|TRBD2|TRBJ2-5
CASSPPSQREETQYF
TGTGCCAGCTCACCACCGAGTCAGCGGGAGGAGACCCAGTACTTC
>.|TRBV2|.|TRBJ2-3
CASNGLYTDTQYF
TGTGCCAGCAACGGGCTATACACAGATACGCAGTATTTT
>.|TRBV5-1|.|TRBJ2-3
CASCTVASSTDTQYF
TGCGCCAGCTGCACGGTAGCGTCTAGCACAGATACGCAGTATTTT
>.|TRBV7-3|.|TRBJ2-2
CASSLVSKGVTGELFF
TGTGCCAGCAGCTTGGTTAGCAAGGGCGTCACCGGGGAGCTGTTTTTT
>.|TRBV12-3/TRBV12-4|TRBD2|TRBJ2-7
CASTPGGFYEQYF
TGTGCCAGCACCCCCGGGGGGTTTTACGAGCAGTACTTC
>.|TRBV20-1|.|TRBJ2-7
CSKTSYEQYF
TGCAGTAAAACTTCCTACGAGCAGTACTTC
>.|TRBV6-5|TRBD1|TRBJ1-1
CASSWDRRGNTEAFF
TGTGCCAGCAGCTGGGACAGGCGGGGGAACACTGAAGCTTTCTTT
>.|TRBV7-2|.|TRBJ2-1
CASSPRLGTGSNEQFF
TGTGCCAGCAGCCCACGGCTAGGGACTGGGAGCAATGAGCAGTTCTTC
>.|TRBV6-4|.|TRBJ1-2
CASRDSILGGYTF
TGTGCCAGCAGGGACAGTATTTTAGGTGGCTACACCTTC
>.|TRBV5-4|.|TRBJ1-1
CASSLVGEGAEAFF
TGTGCCAGCAGCTTGGTTGGGGAAGGGGCTGAAGCTTTCTTT
>.|TRBV28|.|TRBJ1-5
CASRPISNQPQHF
TGTGCCAGCAGACCGATCAGCAATCAGCCCCAGCATTTT
>.|TRBV6-5|.|TRBJ1-1
CASNTLNTEAFF
TGTGCCAGCAATACGTTGAACACTGAAGCTTTCTTT
>.|TRBV10-3|.|TRBJ1-2
CAILSPNYGYTF
TGTGCCATCCTCAGTCCTAACTATGGCTACACCTTC
>.|TRBV19|TRBD2|TRBJ2-1
CASSIGTSEYYNEQFF
TGTGCCAGTAGTATAGGGACTAGCGAATACTACAATGAGCAGTTCTTC
>once|TRBV11-2|.|TRBJ2-3
CASSFGRVGYADTQYF
TGTGCCAGCAGCTTTGGTAGGGTCGGTTACGCAGATACGCAGTATTTT
>.|TRBV7-8|.|TRBJ1-3
CASSLGRTPLGNTIYF
TGTGCCAGCAGCTTGGGACGGACTCCGCTGGGAAACACCATATATTTT
>.|TRBV6-2/TRBV6-3|TRBD2|TRBJ2-2
CASSRLAVDTGELFF
TGTGCCAGCAGCCGACTAGCGGTCGATACCGGGGAGCTGTTTTTT
>.|TRBV6-1|.|TRBJ1-3
CASSESVRSGNTIYF
TGTGCCAGCAGTGAAAGCGTGCGCTCTGGAAACACCATATATTTT
>once|TRBV7-3|.|TRBJ2-5
CASRSDGSLAETQYF
TGTGCCAGCAGATCCGATGGGAGTTTGGCAGAGACCCAGTACTTC
>.|TRBV3-1/TRBV3-2|.|TRBJ1-2
CASSRLVVGNYGYTF
TGTGCCAGCAGCCGATTAGTGGTAGGAAACTATGGCTACACCTTC